Shown below are 32 T cell receptor beta chains from a single sample sequenced in a study of T-cell reconstitution after alpha-beta-depleted transplantation in children. Construction of the TCRbeta library involved unique molecular identifiers. A single record per CDR3 protein comes from TCRdb applying MiXCR to the PCR reads. The sample includes 750,000 to 950,000 distinct CDR3 sequences, around 17% of them seen just once. The specimen comprised PBMCs, mostly from graft donor cells, sampled 360 days after TCRalphabeta/CD19-depleted stem cell transplant. These receptors were collected from a male patient between 5 and 17 years old who had a stem cell transplant for acute lymphoblastic leukemia, so the T cells may come from the graft donor.

The chain uses TRBV6-5 and TRBJ2-7; D is perhaps TRBD2 (6 bases). Germline loops: CDR1 MNHEY, CDR2 SVGAGI. The CDR3 consists of 15 residues. V lost 4 bases to trimming and J lost 3 bases, with 16 bases between them. Written as DNA, the CDR3 is TGTGCCAGCAGTTCGTCCGGGACTGGTCTCTACGAGCAGTACTTC. Its translation is CASSSSGTGLYEQYF.

In its sample, this clonotype was seen a few times. The chain is built from TRBV3-1 and TRBJ1-6; D is uncertain. This CDR3 has 13 residues. Germline V gene lookup returns CDR1 LGHDT and CDR2 YNNKEL (reference sequence). The V and J ends lost 1 base and 12 bases respectively, with 10 bases between them. CDR3 sequence (DNA): TGTGCCAGCAGCCAAGTTCTCAGTGGACCCCTCCACTTT. This encodes CASSQVLSGPLHF. The full variable domain, its missing parts supplied by reference TRBV3-1 and TRBJ1-6, is DTAVSQTPKYLVTQMGNDKSIKCEQNLGHDTMYWYKQDSKKFLKIMFSYNNKELIINETVPNRFSPKSPDKAHLNLHINSLELGDSAVYFCASSQVLSGPLHFGNGTRLTVT.

This clonotype was counted ten times or more. The chain joins TRBV4-2 to TRBJ2-5, with TRBD2 matching over 12 bases. V lost 0 bases, J lost 4 bases, and 3 bases stayed unmatched. The CDR3 extends over 16 amino acids. The germline gives CDR1 LGHNA, CDR2 YNFKEQ. In nucleotides, the CDR3 is TGTGCCAGCAGCCAAGATAGGGGACTAGCGGGAGAGACCCAGTACTTC. Translating it yields CASSQDRGLAGETQYF.

This clonotype appeared a few times. V and J are TRBV7-3 and TRBJ2-6; D not certain. CDR1 is SGHTA, CDR2 FQGTGA, per germline. The CDR3 has 17 amino acids. Trimming took 1 base from V and 4 from J, leaving 14 bases between them. This CDR3 is CASSLNLVVSGANVLTF. CDR3 nucleotides: TGTGCCAGCAGCTTAAATCTAGTTGTCTCCGGGGCCAACGTCCTGACTTTC. The whole variable domain, remainder taken from reference TRBV7-3 and TRBJ2-6, is GAGVSQTPSNKVTEKGKYVELRCDPISGHTALYWYRQSLGQGPEFLIYFQGTGAADDSGLPNDRFFAVRPEGSVSTLKIQRTERGDSAVYLCASSLNLVVSGANVLTFGAGSRLTVL.

There are a few counts of this clonotype. In DNA, the CDR3 is TGCGCCAGCAGACAACTCGGGAACGGAGAGACCCAGTACTTC. Its translation: CASRQLGNGETQYF. The genes are TRBV4-1 and TRBJ2-5; D might be TRBD2 (5 bases). The CDR3 loop spans 14 amino acids. The germline V gene encodes CDR1 MGHRA and CDR2 YSYEKL. With 6 bases removed from V and 4 bases from J, the gap between germline ends came to 15 bases.

The chain joins TRBV27 to TRBJ2-2; D is uncertain. CDR3 length: 17 amino acids. CDR1 and CDR2 from the germline V gene are MNHEY and SMNVEV (reference sequence). V was clipped by 0 bases and J by 6 bases, with 17 bases between them. The CDR3 coding sequence is TGTGCCAGCAGTTTATCCCCGACCCCCTGGGTTTCCGGGGAGCTGTTTTTT. It codes for CASSLSPTPWVSGELFF.

This chain connects TRBV20-1 to TRBJ2-5; 9 bases are shared with TRBD2. CDR1 and CDR2 (germline): DFQATT, SNEGSKA (reference sequence). V trimming: 6 bases; J trimming: 1 base; junction bases outside the gene matches: 12. This CDR3 has 16 residues. The CDR3: CSAGATASGTQETQYF. In nucleotides, the CDR3 is TGCAGTGCAGGGGCCACTGCTAGCGGGACCCAAGAGACCCAGTACTTC.

The genes are TRBV20-1 and TRBJ2-5; D is unresolved. Trimming left V 3 bases short and J 1 base short, with 21 bases between. Germline V CDR1 and CDR2: DFQATT, SNEGSKA (reference sequence). The CDR3 loop spans 17 amino acids. CDR3: CSARSGLAATSQETQYF. The CDR3 DNA is TGCAGTGCTAGGTCTGGCTTGGCAGCTACCTCCCAAGAGACCCAGTACTTC.

This clonotype was counted at least ten times. This chain's CDR3 is CAITSTGLTEAFF. The CDR3 nucleotides are TGTGCCATCACCTCGACAGGTTTAACTGAAGCTTTCTTT. The chain links TRBV10-3 to TRBJ1-1; tentative D call: TRBD1 (6 bases). Trimming left V 7 bases short and J 5 bases short, with 14 bases between. The CDR3 has 13 residues. Germline CDR1 is ENHRY and CDR2 is SYGVKD.

CDR3 loop: CASSVSPGLAAETQYF. CDR3 in DNA: TGTGCCAGCAGCGTCTCGCCGGGACTAGCGGCAGAGACCCAGTACTTC. The rearrangement links TRBV7-6 to TRBJ2-5; 11 bases fit TRBD2. CDR3 length: 16 amino acids. Trimming cost V 5 bases and J 4 bases; bases outside gene matches: 9. Germline-derived CDR1 and CDR2 are SGHVS and FNYEAQ.

This clonotype has ten or more counts. The genes are TRBV4-1 and TRBJ2-7; either TRBD1 or TRBD2 may fit D (5 bases each). The V gene lost 2 bases and the J gene lost 2 bases, with 16 bases spanning the gap. The germline CDR1 and CDR2 sequences are MGHRA and YSYEKL. The CDR3 is made up of 16 amino acids. The CDR3: CASSQISNGGAYEQYF. CDR3 sequence (DNA): TGCGCCAGCAGCCAAATCTCCAATGGGGGAGCCTACGAGCAGTACTTC.

This clonotype turned up a few times. This chain links TRBV4-1 with TRBJ1-5; TRBD1 is a possible D gene (6 bases). CDR3 length equals 16 residues. V was pared by 3 bases and J by 6 bases, with 18 bases between. CDR1 and CDR2 from the germline V gene are MGHRA and YSYEKL. The CDR3 bases are TGCGCCAGCAGCCAGGGGATACAGGGAGGGAGTCAGCCCCAGCATTTT. Amino acid sequence: CASSQGIQGGSQPQHF.

This clonotype has a count of ten or more. DNA of the CDR3: TGCAGTGCTATGGACAGCCTAACGACCCTCTACGAGCAGTACTTC. Translated, it gives CSAMDSLTTLYEQYF. The V call is TRBV20-1, the J call TRBJ2-7; tentative D call: TRBD1 (6 bases). The germline V gene has CDR1 DFQATT and CDR2 SNEGSKA (reference sequence). Trimming cost V 4 bases and J 3 bases, with 19 bases left between them. CDR3 length: 15 residues.

This clonotype was found a few times. This chain connects TRBV20-1 to TRBJ1-5; D may be TRBD1 (6 bases). Germline CDR1 is DFQATT and CDR2 is SNEGSKA (reference sequence). The length of the CDR3 is 15 residues. The V end was cut by 0 bases, the J end by 6 bases, with 15 bases between. The CDR3 DNA is TGCAGTGCTAGAGATCAAGGGGGTGGTGGTCAGCCCCAGCATTTT. This translates into CSARDQGGGGQPQHF.

This clonotype was detected only a few times. The chain employs TRBV12-3 or TRBV12-4 and TRBJ2-1; D ambiguous. V shed 8 bases and J shed 8 bases, with 10 bases lying between them. The CDR3 contains 11 residues. As DNA, the CDR3 is TGTGCCAGCGCAGGAGACTATGAGCAGTTCTTC. Encoded protein: CASAGDYEQFF.

This clonotype was counted only a few times. The genes are TRBV4-2 and TRBJ2-3; 12 bases align to TRBD2. CDR1 is LGHNA and CDR2 is YNFKEQ in the germline V gene. The CDR3 contains 17 residues. V lost 2 bases and J lost 2; bases outside the gene matches: 5. CDR3 coding DNA: TGTGCCAGCAGCCAAACTCCTAGCGGGAGGGCCACAGATACGCAGTATTTT. Amino acid sequence: CASSQTPSGRATDTQYF.

The chain carries TRBV12-3 or TRBV12-4 and TRBJ1-1; D unresolved. Between the trimmed V and J ends, which lost 5 bases and 0 bases, there was a span of 7 bases. This CDR3 region has 13 residues. As DNA, the CDR3 is TGTGCCAGCAGTATAACTATGAACACTGAAGCTTTCTTT. Its protein is CASSITMNTEAFF.

In this sample, this clonotype turned up a few times. The V call is TRBV18, the J call TRBJ2-7, with 8 bases that match TRBD2. In germline, CDR1 is KGHSH, CDR2 LQKENI. The V and J ends lost 1 base and 4 bases, in that order; junction bases with no gene match: 3. CDR3 length: 14 residues. The CDR3: CASSPLSGSYEQYF. CDR3 DNA: TGTGCCAGCTCACCACTAAGCGGGAGTTACGAGCAGTACTTC.

This clonotype was detected a few times. The chain joins TRBV19 to TRBJ1-1; 8 bases line up with TRBD1. The CDR3 runs 12 residues. V dropped 10 bases and J dropped 11; count of bases not matched to a gene: 12. Per the germline V gene, CDR1 is LNHDA and CDR2 is SQIVND (reference sequence). CDR3 region: CATKNAGGKAFF. The CDR3, as DNA: TGTGCCACAAAAAACGCAGGGGGCAAGGCTTTCTTT.

This clonotype was recorded a few times. The chain joins TRBV5-1 to TRBJ2-1; D ambiguous. Germline assignment: CDR1 SGHRS and CDR2 YFSETQ. V shed 0 bases and J shed 4 bases, with 14 bases lying between them. This CDR3 contains 16 residues. CDR3 sequence reads: CASSLAGNPLYNEQFF. In nucleotides, the CDR3 is TGCGCCAGCAGCTTGGCAGGTAATCCCCTTTACAATGAGCAGTTCTTC.

The chain joins TRBV9 to TRBJ1-1, with 8 positions matching TRBD1. Germline V lookup: CDR1 SGDLS, CDR2 YYNGEE. The ends lost 4 bases at V and 3 bases at J; junction bases unmatched: 8. The CDR3 runs 15 residues. CDR3 sequence (DNA): TGTGCCAGCAGCATGACAGGGGATAGGGACACTGAAGCTTTCTTT. Its translation: CASSMTGDRDTEAFF.

The gene calls are TRBV29-1 and TRBJ1-1, with D possibly matching TRBD1 (5 bases). Germline V gene sequence: CDR1 SQVTM, CDR2 ANQGSEA. Trimming removed 5 bases at V and 8 bases at J, with 9 bases between. The CDR3 has 10 amino acids. The CDR3 DNA reads as TGCAGCGTTCCGGGGGGGGAAGCTTTCTTT. It translates to CSVPGGEAFF.

This chain joins TRBV7-9 and TRBJ2-7, with 12 positions matching TRBD2. Germline trimming cut 4 bases from V and 0 bases from J; bases unmatched to any gene: 4. This CDR3 has 16 residues. Looked up from germline, CDR1 is SEHNR and CDR2 is FQNEAQ (reference sequence). The CDR3 DNA reads TGTGCCAGCAGCTCATCTAGCGGGAGGGCCTCCTACGAGCAGTACTTC. Amino acids: CASSSSSGRASYEQYF.

This clonotype was detected ten times or more. The V call is TRBV18, the J call TRBJ2-3; 8 bases line up with TRBD1. Germline CDR1 KGHSH, CDR2 LQKENI. This CDR3 has 16 amino acids. V lost 3 bases to trimming and J lost 0 bases; unmatched junction nucleotides: 5. The CDR3 is CASSPTGAYSTDTQYF. In DNA, the CDR3 is TGTGCCAGCTCACCGACAGGGGCTTACAGCACAGATACGCAGTATTTT.

This clonotype was seen many times. The gene calls are TRBV12-3 or TRBV12-4 and TRBJ2-7, with unresolved D. Trimming shortened V by 4 bases and J by 0 bases, and 13 bases separated the two germline ends. The CDR3 extends over 15 amino acids. The CDR3 DNA is TGTGCCAGCAGTTACATTCGACGGAGCTCCTACGAGCAGTACTTC. This codes for CASSYIRRSSYEQYF.

CDR3 protein: CASSLAGPIRRAFF. The CDR3 DNA reads TGTGCCAGCAGCTTAGCAGGTCCGATAAGGAGGGCTTTCTTT. This chain links TRBV7-2 with TRBJ1-1, with D hard to call. The CDR3 consists of 14 residues. Germline V gene sequence: CDR1 SGHTA, CDR2 FQGNSA. The V end was cut by 0 bases, the J end by 11 bases, with 16 bases between.

The rearrangement uses TRBV12-5 and TRBJ2-5; TRBD2 might be the D (5 bases). This CDR3 is built from 16 residues. Germline loops: CDR1 LGHNT, CDR2 FRNRAP. Trimming left V 0 bases short and J 5 bases short, with 16 bases between. In nucleotides, the CDR3 is TGTGCTAGTGGTTTGGTACTTAATCGGGATCGGGAGACCCAGTACTTC. Its translation: CASGLVLNRDRETQYF.

This clonotype came up a few times. This chain uses TRBV12-3 or TRBV12-4 with TRBJ2-1; TRBD2 is a possible D gene (5 bases). The CDR3 is made up of 16 amino acids. V was cut by 5 bases and J by 0 bases, with 14 bases left in between. The CDR3 reads CASSLRTGFSYNEQFF. The DNA of the CDR3 is TGTGCCAGCAGTCTACGGACTGGGTTCTCCTACAATGAGCAGTTCTTC.

The chain links TRBV15 to TRBJ1-5; D remains unclear. Germline assignment: CDR1 LNHNV and CDR2 YYDKDF (reference sequence). This CDR3 comprises 14 residues. V gave up 1 base and J gave up 2 bases, with 6 bases separating them. CDR3: CATSRVSGNQPQHF. The CDR3 DNA sequence: TGTGCCACCAGCAGAGTGTCGGGCAATCAGCCCCAGCATTTT.

This chain links TRBV5-1 with TRBJ2-7; 9 bases match TRBD1. With V trimmed by 3 bases and J by 5 bases, 9 bases remained unmatched. This CDR3 has 15 residues. Germline V gene data show CDR1 as SGHRS and CDR2 as YFSETQ. The CDR3 bases are TGCGCCAGCAGCTCCCTACAGGGGGCTTGGGACGAGCAGTACTTC. Protein: CASSSLQGAWDEQYF.

The CDR3: CSARMTGPKPQHF. Here the CDR3 DNA reads TGCAGTGCTAGAATGACAGGCCCCAAGCCCCAGCATTTT. This chain uses TRBV20-1 with TRBJ1-5; possible D gene TRBD1, 6 bases. Germline loops: CDR1 DFQATT, CDR2 SNEGSKA (reference sequence). V shed 2 bases and J shed 8 bases, with 13 bases lying between them. The CDR3 is 13 residues long.

This chain links TRBV4-1 with TRBJ2-5, with a weak D call TRBD2 (6 bases). The length of the CDR3 is 13 residues. Germline lookup yields CDR1 MGHRA and CDR2 YSYEKL. V was trimmed by 6 bases and J by 5 bases, leaving 13 bases between them. CDR3 region: CASSRLVRETQYF. In DNA, the CDR3 is TGCGCCAGCAGTCGACTAGTACGGGAGACCCAGTACTTC.